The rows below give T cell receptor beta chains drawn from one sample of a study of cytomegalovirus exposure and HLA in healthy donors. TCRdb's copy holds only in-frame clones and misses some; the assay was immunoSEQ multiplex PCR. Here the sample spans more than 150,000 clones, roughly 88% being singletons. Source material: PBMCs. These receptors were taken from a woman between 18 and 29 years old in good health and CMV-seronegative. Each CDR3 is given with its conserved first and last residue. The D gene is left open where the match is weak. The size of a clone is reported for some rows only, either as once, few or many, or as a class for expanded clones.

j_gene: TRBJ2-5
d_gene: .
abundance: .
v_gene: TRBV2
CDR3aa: CASSEEEPEETQYF
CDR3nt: TGTGCCAGCAGTGAAGAAGAACCGGAGGAGACCCAGTACTTC

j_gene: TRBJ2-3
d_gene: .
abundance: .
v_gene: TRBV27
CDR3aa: CASSSPGGVRRSTDTQYF
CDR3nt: TGTGCCAGCAGTTCACCCGGCGGGGTACGGCGAAGCACAGATACGCAGTATTTT

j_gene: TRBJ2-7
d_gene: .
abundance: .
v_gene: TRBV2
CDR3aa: CASIGQLSSYEQYF
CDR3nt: TGTGCCAGCATAGGACAGTTGAGCTCCTACGAGCAGTACTTC

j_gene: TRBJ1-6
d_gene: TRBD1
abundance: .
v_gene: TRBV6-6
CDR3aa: CASSGDSLNSPLHF
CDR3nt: TGTGCCAGCAGTGGGGACAGCCTAAATTCACCCCTCCACTTT

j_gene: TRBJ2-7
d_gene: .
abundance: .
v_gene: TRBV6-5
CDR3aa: CASRYQGRPYF
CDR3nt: TGTGCCAGCAGATATCAGGGTAGGCCGTACTTC

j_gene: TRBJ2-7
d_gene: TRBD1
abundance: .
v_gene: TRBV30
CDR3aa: CALTGLGEQYF
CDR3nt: TGTGCCTTGACAGGGTTAGGCGAGCAGTACTTC

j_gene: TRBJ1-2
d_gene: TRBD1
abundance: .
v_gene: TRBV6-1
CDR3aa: CASSEADGQGNGYTF
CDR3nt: TGTGCCAGCAGTGAAGCGGACGGACAGGGGAACGGCTACACCTTC

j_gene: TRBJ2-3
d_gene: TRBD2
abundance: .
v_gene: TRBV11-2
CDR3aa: CASSWRLAGGLTDTQYF
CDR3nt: TGTGCCAGCAGCTGGAGACTAGCGGGGGGCCTAACAGATACGCAGTATTTT

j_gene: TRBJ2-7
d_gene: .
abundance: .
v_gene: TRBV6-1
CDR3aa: CASSRTARSYEQYF
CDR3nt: TGTGCCAGCAGCCGGACAGCCCGCTCCTACGAGCAGTACTTC

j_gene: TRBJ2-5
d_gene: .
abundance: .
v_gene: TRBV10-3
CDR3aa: CAISGGRQEETQYF
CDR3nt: TGTGCCATCAGTGGGGGGCGCCAGGAAGAGACCCAGTACTTC

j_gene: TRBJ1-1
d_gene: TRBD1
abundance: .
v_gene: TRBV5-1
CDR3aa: CASSPWTGEGGGTEAFF
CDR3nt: TGCGCCAGCAGCCCGTGGACAGGGGAGGGAGGAGGCACTGAAGCTTTCTTT

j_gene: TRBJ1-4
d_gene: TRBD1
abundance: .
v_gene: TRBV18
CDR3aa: CASSGTENEKLFF
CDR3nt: TGTGCCAGCTCAGGGACAGAGAATGAAAAACTGTTTTTT

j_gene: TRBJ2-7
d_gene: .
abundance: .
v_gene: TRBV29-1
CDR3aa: CSVEVAPKYEQYF
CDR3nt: TGCAGCGTTGAAGTAGCCCCGAAATACGAGCAGTACTTC

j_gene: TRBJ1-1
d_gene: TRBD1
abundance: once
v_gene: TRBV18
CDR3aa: CASRGQGTQGTEAFF
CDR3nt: TGTGCCAGCCGGGGACAGGGAACGCAGGGCACTGAAGCTTTCTTT

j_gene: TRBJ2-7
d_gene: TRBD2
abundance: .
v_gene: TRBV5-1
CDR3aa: CASSSSYLHSGGRTYEQYF
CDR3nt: TGCGCCAGCAGCTCCTCATACTTACATAGCGGGGGGCGTACCTACGAGCAGTACTTC

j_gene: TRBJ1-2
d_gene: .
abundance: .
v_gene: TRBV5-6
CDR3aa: CASSAMGGSDGYTF
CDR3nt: TGTGCCAGCAGCGCCATGGGGGGGTCGGATGGCTACACCTTC

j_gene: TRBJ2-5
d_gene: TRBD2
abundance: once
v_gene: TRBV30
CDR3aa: CAWKGGLAGGETQYF
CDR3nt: TGTGCCTGGAAGGGAGGACTAGCGGGGGGAGAGACCCAGTACTTC

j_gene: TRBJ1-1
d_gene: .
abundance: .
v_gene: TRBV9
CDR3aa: CASSVAMNTEAFF
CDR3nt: TGTGCCAGCAGCGTAGCTATGAACACTGAAGCTTTCTTT

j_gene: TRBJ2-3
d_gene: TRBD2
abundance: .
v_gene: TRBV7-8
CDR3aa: CASSLARLAGADTQYF
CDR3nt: TGTGCCAGCAGCTTAGCGAGGCTAGCGGGGGCAGATACGCAGTATTTT

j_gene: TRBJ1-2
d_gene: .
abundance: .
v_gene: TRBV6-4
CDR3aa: CASSDSGSGGGYGYTF
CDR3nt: TGTGCCAGCAGTGACTCAGGGTCCGGGGGTGGCTATGGCTACACCTTC

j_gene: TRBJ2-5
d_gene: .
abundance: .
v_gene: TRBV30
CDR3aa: CAWSPGEETQYF
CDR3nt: TGTGCCTGGAGCCCAGGGGAAGAGACCCAGTACTTC

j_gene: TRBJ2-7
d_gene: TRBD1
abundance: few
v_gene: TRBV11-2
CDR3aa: CASSLPGGTGYEQYF
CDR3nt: TGTGCCAGCAGCTTACCCGGGGGGACAGGGTACGAGCAGTACTTC

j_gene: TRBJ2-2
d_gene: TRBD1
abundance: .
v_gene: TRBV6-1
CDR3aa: CASRRTGGSIGELFF
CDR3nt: TGTGCCAGCAGGCGGACAGGGGGCTCAATCGGGGAGCTGTTTTTT

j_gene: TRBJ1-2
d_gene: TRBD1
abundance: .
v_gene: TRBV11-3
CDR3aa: CASSPPRRQGRRDGYTF
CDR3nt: TGTGCCAGCAGCCCACCCCGCCGACAGGGGAGAAGGGATGGCTACACCTTC

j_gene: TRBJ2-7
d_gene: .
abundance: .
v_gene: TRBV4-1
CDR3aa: CASSPQIRFPEQYF
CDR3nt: TGCGCCAGCAGCCCGCAGATCAGATTCCCCGAGCAGTACTTC

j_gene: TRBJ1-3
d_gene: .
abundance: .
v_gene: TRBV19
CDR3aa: CASSGGLSGNTIYF
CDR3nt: TGTGCCAGTAGCGGGGGGCTCTCTGGAAACACCATATATTTT

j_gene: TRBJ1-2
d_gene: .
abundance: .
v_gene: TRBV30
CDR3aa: CAWIHFDRLPNYGYTF
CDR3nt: TGTGCCTGGATCCATTTCGACAGGTTGCCTAACTATGGCTACACCTTC

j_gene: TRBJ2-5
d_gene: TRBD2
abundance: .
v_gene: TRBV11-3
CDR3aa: CASSLLGLAGQETQYF
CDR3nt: TGTGCCAGCAGCTTATTAGGACTAGCGGGGCAAGAGACCCAGTACTTC

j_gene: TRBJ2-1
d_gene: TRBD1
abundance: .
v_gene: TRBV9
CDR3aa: CASSVVGTGGSNEQFF
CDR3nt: TGTGCCAGCAGCGTCGTCGGGACAGGGGGAAGTAATGAGCAGTTCTTC

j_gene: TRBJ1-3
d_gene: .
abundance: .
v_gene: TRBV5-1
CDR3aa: CASSRDSSSGNTIYF
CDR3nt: TGCGCCAGCAGCCGGGACTCCAGCTCTGGAAACACCATATATTTT

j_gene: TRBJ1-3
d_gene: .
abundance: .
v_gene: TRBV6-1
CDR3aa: CASSDVQGVRGTIYF
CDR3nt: TGTGCCAGCAGTGACGTACAGGGTGTCAGAGGCACCATATATTTT

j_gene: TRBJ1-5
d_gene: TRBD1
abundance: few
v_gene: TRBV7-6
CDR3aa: CASSRTGGQPQHF
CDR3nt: TGTGCCAGCAGCCGGACAGGGGGTCAGCCCCAGCATTTT

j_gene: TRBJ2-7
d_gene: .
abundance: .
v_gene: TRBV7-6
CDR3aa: CASSLEPDSEQYF
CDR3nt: TGTGCCAGCAGCTTAGAGCCGGACAGCGAGCAGTACTTC

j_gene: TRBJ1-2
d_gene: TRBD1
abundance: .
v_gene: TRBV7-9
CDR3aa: CSSSPAGTGYLYGYTF
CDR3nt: TGTTCCAGCAGCCCCGCCGGGACAGGCTATCTCTATGGCTACACCTTC

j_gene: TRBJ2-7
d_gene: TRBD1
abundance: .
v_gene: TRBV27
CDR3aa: CASRGQANYEQYF
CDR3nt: TGTGCCAGCAGGGGACAGGCCAACTACGAGCAGTACTTC

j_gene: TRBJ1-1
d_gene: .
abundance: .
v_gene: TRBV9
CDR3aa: CASSVLSGTEAFF
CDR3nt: TGTGCCAGCAGCGTCTTGTCGGGGACTGAAGCTTTCTTT

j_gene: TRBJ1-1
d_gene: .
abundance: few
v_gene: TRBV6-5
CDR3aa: CASTKRGLYTEAFF
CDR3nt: TGTGCCAGCACCAAAAGGGGTTTATACACTGAAGCTTTCTTT

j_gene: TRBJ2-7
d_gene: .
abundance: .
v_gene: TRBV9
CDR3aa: CASGTGLGYEQYF
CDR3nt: TGTGCCAGTGGTACAGGGTTAGGCTACGAGCAGTACTTC

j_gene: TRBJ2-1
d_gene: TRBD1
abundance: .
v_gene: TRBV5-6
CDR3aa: CASSWGQGAPNEQFF
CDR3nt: TGTGCCAGCAGCTGGGGACAGGGAGCCCCCAATGAGCAGTTCTTC

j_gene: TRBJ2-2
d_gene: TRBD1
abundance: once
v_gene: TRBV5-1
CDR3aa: CASSVLQGYTGELFF
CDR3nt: TGCGCCAGCAGTGTCCTACAGGGGTACACCGGGGAGCTGTTTTTT

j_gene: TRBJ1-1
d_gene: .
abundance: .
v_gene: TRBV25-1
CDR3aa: CASSLGGNTEAFF
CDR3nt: TGTGCCAGCAGTTTAGGAGGGAACACTGAAGCTTTCTTT

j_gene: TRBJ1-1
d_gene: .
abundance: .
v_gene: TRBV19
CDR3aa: CASTLDGGLITEAFF
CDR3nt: TGTGCCAGTACCTTGGACGGGGGGCTGATAACTGAAGCTTTCTTT